The 28 T cell receptor beta chains presented below share a single source sample, sequenced in a study of tumor-infiltrating lymphocytes in primary liver carcinoma. Alongside blood RNA obtained from unsorted whole blood, germline DNA was also extracted. Reverse transcription of roughly 470 ng total RNA with a constant-region primer produced TCR beta cDNA. Slightly modified ARM-PCR, run as three nested multiplex PCR rounds, produced the TCR beta libraries. The first two PCR rounds used TRBV1-TRBV30 forward primers with a C-beta reverse primer, around 10 cycles each. From the multiplex PCR reads, TCRdb called clonotypes with MiXCR, one entry per CDR3 protein. The table has about 180,000 distinct CDR3 sequences, 60% seen once. The sequencing sample was made of peripheral blood. The receptors come from a man aged 35 to 55 with primary liver carcinoma and hepatitis B virus infection.

This CDR3 reads CASNRREGDYEQYF. For the CDR3, the DNA is TGTGCCAGCAACCGTCGGGAGGGCGACTACGAGCAGTACTTC. This chain uses TRBV6-5 with TRBJ2-7, with 8 bases aligning to TRBD2. J lost 3 bases, V lost 7 bases, and 8 bases had no gene match. The CDR3 is 14 residues long. From germline, CDR1 is MNHEY and CDR2 SVGAGI.

As regards this clonotype: A read error may produce the germline difference seen at one junction end. The rearrangement uses TRBV11-2 and TRBJ1-1; D is ambiguous. Germline CDR1 and CDR2: SGHAT and FQNNGV. The length of the CDR3 is 13 residues. CDR3 in DNA: TGTGCCAGCAGCTTAGTCATAAACATTGAAGCTTTCTTT. It translates to CASSLVINIEAFF.

Points on this clonotype: This may come from a read error, since a much larger clone is one base off. The rearrangement uses TRBV6-2 or TRBV6-3 and TRBJ2-3; the D is unclear. The CDR3 has 14 residues. The germline gives CDR1 MNHEY, CDR2 SVGEGT. The V end was cut by 2 bases, the J end by 2 bases, with 8 bases between. CDR3 residues: CASSYPVTTDTQYF. In DNA form, the CDR3 reads TGTGCCAGCAGTTACCCGGTGACCACAGATACGCAGTATTTT.

About this clonotype itself: The germline gene is not matched at one end of the junction; a read error may be the cause. This sequence joins TRBV11-2 and TRBJ1-1; D unresolved. From germline, CDR1 is SGHAT and CDR2 FQNNGV. This CDR3 comprises 14 residues. Written as DNA, the CDR3 is TGTGTCAGCAGCATAGCCGGTTCCGTAACTGAAGCTTTCTTT. Amino acid sequence: CVSSIAGSVTEAFF.

This sequence joins TRBV4-1 and TRBJ2-7; the D gene is possibly TRBD2 (6 bases). The CDR3 has 13 amino acids. V was clipped by 3 bases and J by 9 bases, with 15 bases between them. Germline assignment: CDR1 MGHRA and CDR2 YSYEKL. The CDR3 spells CASSQGLERVQYF. As DNA, the CDR3 is TGCGCCAGCAGCCAGGGCCTCGAGCGGGTGCAGTACTTC.

V and J are TRBV14 and TRBJ1-4, with D hard to call. The V gene's germline CDR1 is SGHDN and CDR2 FVKESK. This CDR3 has 15 residues. V lost 3 bases, J lost 0 bases, and 8 bases lay in between. CDR3 amino acids: CASSQLRTTNEKLFF. The CDR3 DNA reads TGTGCCAGCAGCCAGTTAAGGACAACTAATGAAAAACTGTTTTTT.

For this clonotype: A read error is possible here, since a much larger clone lies one base away. The chain recombines TRBV11-2 with TRBJ2-7; perhaps TRBD2 as D (6 bases). Germline CDR1 SGHAT, CDR2 FQNNGV. The CDR3 is 15 amino acids. Trimming removed 0 bases at V and 6 bases at J, with 15 bases between. CDR3 coding DNA: TGTGCCAGCAGCTTAGAGGGGGGAGTCGGGGCCGAGCAGTACTTC. Translation: CASSLEGGVGAEQYF.

The rearrangement links TRBV6-1 to TRBJ2-7; 7 positions match TRBD1. Germline trimming cut 3 bases from V and 1 base from J; bases unmatched to any gene: 9. Germline CDR1 MNHNS, CDR2 SASEGT. This CDR3 has 16 residues. This CDR3 is CASSDPDRNLSYEQYF. CDR3 sequence (DNA): TGTGCCAGCAGTGACCCGGACAGGAACCTATCCTACGAGCAGTACTTC.

In this sample, this clonotype turned up many times. The V call is TRBV11-2, the J call TRBJ1-1; D call uncertain. CDR1 and CDR2 from the germline V gene are SGHAT and FQNNGV. The CDR3 sequence is 14 residues long. V lost 2 bases to trimming and J lost 0 bases, with 7 bases between them. The CDR3 sequence is CASSLQLLNTEAFF. CDR3 bases: TGTGCCAGCAGCTTACAGCTATTGAACACTGAAGCTTTCTTT.

For this clonotype: This may arise from a read error, as a much more abundant clone is one base away. The rearrangement links TRBV6-5 to TRBJ1-2; 10 positions agree with TRBD1. The CDR3 has 16 amino acids. Unmatched junction bases numbered 12, after V lost 7 bases and J lost 4 bases. Germline lookup yields CDR1 MNHEY and CDR2 SVGAGI. Written as DNA, the CDR3 is TGTGCCAGCAACCATGTGAGGACAGGGGGTACCTATGGCTACACCTTC. Translated: CASNHVRTGGTYGYTF.

The chain recombines TRBV4-1 with TRBJ2-2; 8 bases are a match to TRBD1. The CDR3 totals 15 residues. CDR1 and CDR2 (germline): MGHRA, YSYEKL. The J segment lost 4 bases and the V segment lost 1 base, leaving 2 bases of the junction unmatched. CDR3 coding DNA: TGCGCCAGCAGCCAAGGACAGGGGTCCACCGGGGAGCTGTTTTTT. Amino acids: CASSQGQGSTGELFF.

The table lists this clonotype with a few counts. J is TRBJ1-1 and V is TRBV6-5, with a tentative D call TRBD1 (5 bases). The germline CDR1 and CDR2 sequences are MNHEY and SVGAGI. The CDR3 is 13 amino acids. Trimming cost V 5 bases and J 10 bases, with 17 bases left between them. This chain's CDR3 is CASSTLQGGGAFF. CDR3 DNA: TGTGCCAGCAGTACCCTCCAGGGAGGTGGAGCTTTCTTT.

The chain has TRBV12-3 or TRBV12-4 and TRBJ1-6; D uncertain. CDR3 length: 16 residues. Between the trimmed V and J ends, which lost 4 bases and 6 bases, there was a span of 16 bases. For the CDR3, the DNA is TGTGCCAGCAGTTCCCGGACGGGTTCTGGTAATTCACCCCTCCACTTT. Encoded protein: CASSSRTGSGNSPLHF.

This clonotype appeared a few times. This chain connects TRBV20-1 to TRBJ2-3; D might be TRBD2 (6 bases). Trimming took off 5 bases at V and 12 bases at J, with 15 bases between the two ends. The length of the CDR3 is 11 residues. The germline gives CDR1 DFQATT, CDR2 SNEGSKA (reference sequence). The CDR3 loop is CSAGDFGDQYF. The DNA of the CDR3 is TGCAGTGCTGGGGACTTTGGGGACCAGTATTTT.

Notes on this clonotype: An end of the junction does not agree with germline; a read error may underlie this. This chain connects TRBV6-5 to TRBJ2-7, with 7 bases matching TRBD1. CDR1 is MNHEY, CDR2 SVGAGI, per germline. The CDR3 sequence is 14 residues long. The CDR3 region has the DNA TGTGTCAGCAGTAGAAACAGGGGTAATCACGAGCAGTACTTC. Its translation: CVSSRNRGNHEQYF.

In this sample, this clonotype turned up once. The chain employs TRBV4-1 and TRBJ1-3, with 7 bases fitting TRBD1. V shed 1 base and J 0 bases; nucleotides not matched to a gene: 3. The CDR3 consists of 16 residues. The germline CDR1 and CDR2 sequences are MGHRA and YSYEKL. This CDR3 is CASSQGQGPSGNTIYF. CDR3 coding DNA: TGCGCCAGCAGCCAAGGACAGGGCCCCTCTGGAAACACCATATATTTT.

The chain combines TRBV5-5 with TRBJ1-5, with D unresolved. Trimming cost V 0 bases and J 5 bases, with 12 bases left between them. Germline loops: CDR1 SGHKS, CDR2 YYEKEE (reference sequence). This CDR3 has 15 residues. CDR3 bases: TGTGCCAGCAGCTTGGAGCTAGGACGGGATCAGCCCCAGCATTTT. Protein product: CASSLELGRDQPQHF.

On this clonotype: One base away lies a much larger clone, so this may be a sequencing read error. The gene calls are TRBV11-2 and TRBJ2-3, with D perhaps TRBD2 (6 bases). CDR3 length: 14 amino acids. Germline lookup yields CDR1 SGHAT and CDR2 FQNNGV. CDR3 sequence: CATSQWGGTDTQYF. In DNA, the CDR3 is TGTGCCACCAGCCAATGGGGGGGCACAGATACGCAGTATTTT.

Turning to this clonotype: One end of the junction fails to match germline, which may point to a read error. The chain uses TRBV6-2 or TRBV6-3 and TRBJ2-3, with TRBD1 matching over 10 bases. Germline CDR1 and CDR2: MNHEY and SVGEGT. This CDR3 comprises 14 residues. In DNA form, the CDR3 reads TGTGCCAGCAGTTGCGGACAGGGGGTCCTTACGCAATATTTT. It is translated as CASSCGQGVLTQYF.

A word on this clonotype: A junction end diverges from the germline sequence, so it may reflect a read error. The V and J genes are TRBV29-1 and TRBJ1-1, with 9 bases identical to TRBD1. Germline lookup yields CDR1 SQVTM and CDR2 ANQGSEA. The CDR3 length is 13 residues. The CDR3 bases are TGCAGCGTCAACGGACAGGGGATCACTGAAGCTCTCTTT. Translated, it gives CSVNGQGITEALF.

This clonotype was seen only a few times. The chain is built from TRBV14 and TRBJ2-7; a weak D match, TRBD2 (5 bases). The CDR3 is 14 amino acids. CDR1 and CDR2 from the germline V gene are SGHDN and FVKESK. V lost 3 bases and J 6 bases, leaving 15 bases between the germline ends. The CDR3 coding sequence is TGTGCCAGCAGCCAGAACTCTGGACTTTCCGAGCAGTACTTC. Its translation: CASSQNSGLSEQYF.

Only one count was recorded for this clonotype. Germline is not matched at one junction end, which may reflect a read error. V gene TRBV7-8 combines with J gene TRBJ2-7; 8 nucleotides match TRBD1. Germline V gene sequence: CDR1 SGHVS, CDR2 FQNEAQ. The CDR3 is made up of 15 amino acids. The CDR3 nucleotides read TGTGCCAACAGCCAAACCGGGACAGGCCCCTACGAGCAGTACTTC. As protein: CANSQTGTGPYEQYF.

With regard to this clonotype: Its ends do not fully match the called genes, so a read error is possible. The chain employs TRBV11-2 and TRBJ2-7; no definite D call. The CDR3 consists of 14 residues. Germline V CDR1 and CDR2: SGHAT, FQNNGV. CDR3 coding DNA: TGTGCCAGCAGCCGCGAGTGGAAAGCCTACGGGCAGTACTTC. As protein: CASSREWKAYGQYF. Full variable domain (outside the CDR3, taken from reference TRBV11-2 and TRBJ2-7): EAGVAQSPRYKIIEKRQSVAFWCNPISGHATLYWYQQILGQGPKLLIQFQNNGVVDDSQLPKDRFSAERLKGVDSTLKIQPAKLEDSAVYLCASSREWKAYGQYFGPGTRLTVT.

There are many counts of this clonotype. The chain is built from TRBV6-5 and TRBJ2-5, with 7 positions matching TRBD2. This CDR3 contains 14 residues. Unmatched junction bases numbered 4, after V lost 5 bases and J lost 1 base. Per the germline V gene, CDR1 is MNHEY and CDR2 is SVGAGI. The chain's CDR3 is CASSRTRLQETQYF. CDR3 in DNA: TGTGCCAGCAGTAGGACTAGACTCCAAGAGACCCAGTACTTC.

The chain is built from TRBV14 and TRBJ2-2, with a tentative D call TRBD2 (5 bases). Germline V gene data show CDR1 as SGHDN and CDR2 as FVKESK. The V end lost 6 bases, the J end lost 7 bases, and 12 bases lay between the germline ends. The CDR3 sequence is 13 residues long. The CDR3 sequence is CASSQRAGGELFF. The CDR3 nucleotides are TGTGCCAGCAGTCAGAGGGCGGGCGGGGAGCTGTTTTTT.

The chain combines TRBV6-5 with TRBJ2-1; 10 nucleotides agree with TRBD2. CDR3 length equals 16 residues. Germline CDR1 and CDR2: MNHEY and SVGAGI. V was pared by 2 bases and J by 6 bases, with 7 bases of the junction left unmatched. CDR3 amino acids: CASSYRWTSGSNEQFF. The CDR3 nucleotides are TGTGCCAGCAGTTACCGATGGACTAGCGGAAGCAATGAGCAGTTCTTC.

A few counts support this clonotype. V is TRBV5-1 and J is TRBJ2-5; 8 nucleotides align to TRBD1. The V gene's germline CDR1 is SGHRS and CDR2 YFSETQ. V lost 0 bases and J lost 5; bases outside the gene matches: 3. CDR3 size: 14 residues. CDR3 region: CASSLDRGYETQYF. For the CDR3, the DNA is TGCGCCAGCAGCTTGGACAGGGGGTATGAGACCCAGTACTTC.

A word on this clonotype: Given the absence of the conserved phenylalanine or tryptophan at the CDR3 end, a read error is likely. The chain joins TRBV29-1 to TRBJ2-4, with D perhaps assigned TRBD1 or TRBD2 (5 bases each). V lost 5 bases and J 1 base, leaving 9 bases between the germline ends. Looked up from germline, CDR1 is SQVTM and CDR2 is ANQGSEA. The CDR3 has 13 residues. The CDR3: CSVLGTAKNIQYS. Written as DNA, the CDR3 is TGCAGCGTTCTCGGGACGGCCAAAAACATTCAGTACTCC.